The 23 T cell receptor beta chains in this list originate from one sample, sequenced in a study of CD8+ T cells in alopecia areata. Sequencing relied on a cDNA template that was reverse transcribed from extracted RNA. The method was immunoSEQ multiplex PCR; TCRdb's version includes in-frame clones alone and lacks a portion of them. Observed in the sample are about 300,000 clones, none of them singletons. Markers including CD4, CD8alpha, NKG2D and NKG2ACE guided sorting of pooled cutaneous lymph node cells. Sequencing was performed on CD4+ T cells sorted from a lymph node. The receptors originated from a C3H/HeJ mouse with alopecia areata. MHC haplotype of the mouse line: H2-k.

There are a few counts of this clone. Each gene name is a mouse one. With the read ending 3 residues before the CDR3 end, the germline J gene is used to fill in that end. The chain has TRBV13-2 and TRBJ1-6; maybe TRBD1 (5 bases). TRBJ1-6 carries the ORF label, with uncertain function. Trimming took 5 bases from V and 2 from J, leaving 5 bases between them. There are 13 residues in the CDR3. Germline V gene sequence: CDR1 NNHNN, CDR2 SYGAGS (reference sequence). CDR3 bases read: TGTGCCAGCGGGACAGCCTATAATTCGCCC. Its translation is CASGTAYNSP. The whole CDR3 protein is CASGTAYNSPLYF.

This clone was counted only a few times. Mouse gene names apply. From the germline J gene comes the end of the CDR3, since the read stops 4 residues before it. This chain connects TRBV31 to TRBJ1-2; D perhaps matches TRBD1 (5 bases). Germline V gene sequence: CDR1 GKSSPN, CDR2 SITVG. Trimming removed 1 base from V and 0 bases from J, with 9 bases in between. This CDR3 contains 14 residues. CDR3 sequence: CAWSPPGTNSDYTF. The part of the CDR3 DNA that was read is TGTGCCTGGAGTCCGCCAGGGACAAACTCC.

Note on this clone: Gene names follow the mouse nomenclature. The CDR3 goes on 4 residues after the read ends, and that part is filled in from the germline J gene. The chain combines TRBV2 with TRBJ2-5; TRBD2 agrees at 9 bases. The CDR3 loop spans 14 amino acids. Trimming took 4 bases from V and 3 from J; bases not matched to a gene: 2. The germline gives CDR1 LGHNA, CDR2 YSYQKL. The sequenced part of the CDR3 DNA is TGTGCCAGCAGCCTCGGGACTGGGCAAGAC. Translated, it gives CASSLGTGQD. The CDR3, in full, reads CASSLGTGQDTQYF.

Points on this clone: The gene symbols are mouse symbols. The sequenced fragment ends 4 residues before the CDR3 boundary, so the rest is inferred from the germline J gene. The chain uses TRBV13-3 and TRBJ1-2; the match to TRBD1 covers 9 bases. V trimming: 4 bases; J trimming: 3 bases; junction bases outside the gene matches: 4. Germline V gives CDR1 NNHDY, CDR2 SYVADS. The CDR3 runs 14 residues. The sequenced CDR3 bases are TGTGCCAGCAGTAAGGACAGGGGTGACTCC. The encoded protein is CASSKDRGDS. The entire CDR3 protein is CASSKDRGDSDYTF.

This clone has more than one count but fewer than ten. Gene and germline names: mouse. The read ends 4 residues shy of where the CDR3 ends; the end is completed using the germline J gene. V is TRBV19 and J is TRBJ2-4; 7 nucleotides match TRBD2. The ends lost 2 bases at V and 2 bases at J; junction bases unmatched: 2. The CDR3 length is 14 residues. Germline V gives CDR1 FNHDT, CDR2 SITEND (reference sequence). The sequenced CDR3 bases are TGTGCCAGCAGTATTACTGGGGTTCAAAAC. It codes for CASSITGVQN. The entire CDR3 reads CASSITGVQNTLYF.

This clone has only a few counts. This clone may be a read error of a much larger clone one base away. The gene names here belong to mouse. The read ends 4 residues before the CDR3 terminus; that terminus is restored from the germline J gene. Other nucleotide sequences in the sample specify the same CDR3. The rearrangement joins TRBV1 to TRBJ1-2, with D unresolved. The V end was cut by 4 bases, the J end by 0 bases, with 6 bases between. Germline lookup yields CDR1 NSQYPW and CDR2 LRSPGD (reference sequence). The CDR3 totals 13 residues. The CDR3 DNA, read in part, is TGCACCTGCAGTGGACAAACAAACTCC. Its translation is CTCSGQTNS. The whole CDR3 is CTCSGQTNSDYTF.

This clone appeared many times. Each gene name is a mouse one. The observed sequence ends 4 residues before the CDR3 terminus, with the missing tail filled in from the germline J gene. The chain recombines TRBV17 with TRBJ2-3; 9 bases map to TRBD2. The CDR3 loop spans 14 amino acids. The V gene end was trimmed by 5 bases and the J gene end by 1 base; junction bases not matched to a gene: 1. Per the germline V gene, CDR1 is MNHDT and CDR2 is YYDKIL. The CDR3 sequence: CASSAGGGAETLYF. The part of the CDR3 DNA that was read is TGTGCTAGCAGTGCTGGGGGGGGTGCAGAA.

This clone showed up many times. Germline and genes here are mouse. The observed sequence ends 4 residues before the CDR3 terminus, with the missing tail filled in from the germline J gene. Additional DNA sequences in this sample encode the identical CDR3. The J gene is TRBJ2-2, the V gene TRBV14; TRBD1 matches 11 bases. The J segment lost 0 bases and the V segment lost 4 bases, leaving 2 bases of the junction unmatched. This CDR3 region has 16 residues. Germline lookup yields CDR1 SGHDT and CDR2 FRDEAV. The covered CDR3 bases are TGTGCCAGCAGTCCGGGACAGGGGGCAAACACCGGG. It encodes CASSPGQGANTG. In full, the CDR3 reads CASSPGQGANTGQLYF.

This clone was counted ten times or more. The genes and germline here are from mouse. Coverage ceases 4 residues before the CDR3 finishes, and the germline J gene fills in the end. The rearrangement uses TRBV1 and TRBJ2-4; a possible D gene is TRBD2 (7 bases). This CDR3 comprises 15 residues. From germline, CDR1 is NSQYPW and CDR2 LRSPGD (reference sequence). CDR3: CTCSADAGGWNTLYF. CDR3 DNA (partial): TGCACCTGCAGTGCAGATGCGGGGGGCTGGAAC.

In regard to this clone: Germline and genes here are mouse. The sequenced fragment ends 4 residues before the CDR3 boundary, so the rest is inferred from the germline J gene. The chain uses TRBV13-2 and TRBJ2-5; 7 bases line up with TRBD2. CDR3 length: 14 amino acids. The germline V gene encodes CDR1 NNHNN and CDR2 SYGAGS (reference sequence). V shed 6 bases, J shed 0 bases, and the junction held 4 bases outside the gene matches. The CDR3 region is CASALGINQDTQYF. Incomplete CDR3 DNA: TGTGCCAGCGCACTGGGGATTAACCAAGAC.

Worth noting for this clone: Gene names denote mouse genes. The read gets to within 4 residues of the CDR3 end, and the germline J gene fills in the rest. Other DNA sequences within the sample encode an identical CDR3. V gene TRBV19 combines with J gene TRBJ2-4; 9 bases line up with TRBD1. The germline V gene encodes CDR1 FNHDT and CDR2 SITEND (reference sequence). The CDR3 has 16 amino acids. Unmatched junction bases numbered 4, after V lost 2 bases and J lost 0 bases. CDR3 DNA (partial): TGTGCCAGCAGTATTAGAACAGGGGGCAGTCAAAAC. It specifies CASSIRTGGSQN. The whole CDR3 protein reads CASSIRTGGSQNTLYF.

This clone was seen a few times. Gene and germline names: mouse. The sequenced fragment ends 4 residues before the CDR3 boundary, so the rest is inferred from the germline J gene. V and J are TRBV16 and TRBJ2-7; D is possibly TRBD1 (6 bases). From germline, CDR1 is SGHSA and CDR2 FRNQAP. This CDR3 is built from 13 residues. The CDR3 here is CARVRDKKYEQYF. CDR3 DNA (partial): TGTGCAAGAGTCCGGGACAAAAAATAT. Together with reference TRBV16 and TRBJ2-7, the CDR3 gives the full variable domain: NAGVIQTPRHKVTGKGQEATLWCEPISGHSAVFWYRQTIVQGLEFLTYFRNQAPIDDSGMPKERFSAQMPNQSHSTLKIQSTQPQDSAVYLCARVRDKKYEQYFGPGTRLTVL.

This clone was observed many times. This may be a read error, as it is one base from a much larger clone. The listed genes are named as in mouse. The read terminates 4 residues ahead of where the CDR3 ends, so the germline J gene completes it. This same CDR3 is encoded by further DNA sequences in the sample. The J gene is TRBJ1-2, the V gene TRBV19; TRBD1 agrees at 8 bases. Per the germline V gene, CDR1 is FNHDT and CDR2 is SITEND (reference sequence). This CDR3 is 13 amino acids long. V gave up 5 bases and J gave up 2 bases; unmatched junction bases: 2. The CDR3 spells CASSRQGNSDYTF. CDR3 DNA, as far as it was read: TGTGCCAGCAGCCGACAGGGGAACTCC.

With respect to this clone: Any gene name here is a mouse gene name. The read ends 4 residues before the CDR3 terminus; that terminus is restored from the germline J gene. V is TRBV13-3 and J is TRBJ2-5; 9 nucleotides match TRBD2. V shed 5 bases, J shed 2 bases, and the junction held 6 bases outside the gene matches. The CDR3 spans 15 residues. Germline V gene lookup returns CDR1 NNHDY and CDR2 SYVADS. CDR3 residues: CASRIGTGSQDTQYF. The sequenced CDR3 bases are TGTGCCAGCAGGATCGGGACTGGGAGCCAAGAC.

In this sample, this clone turned up a few times. Gene labels here are mouse ones. The CDR3 end is not reached by the read, which stops 3 residues before it; the germline J gene fills it in. J is TRBJ1-6 and V is TRBV13-2; 9 positions agree with TRBD1. TRBJ1-6 is annotated as an ORF whose role is uncertain. This CDR3 contains 12 residues. CDR1 and CDR2 from the germline V gene are NNHNN and SYGAGS (reference sequence). With V trimmed by 7 bases and J by 7 bases, 0 bases remained unmatched. The CDR3 bases that were read are TGTGCCAGCACAGGGGGCAATTCGCCC. Translating it yields CASTGGNSP. The full-length CDR3 reads as CASTGGNSPLYF.

This clone was seen a handful of times. Genes and germline are mouse. The sequence runs out 4 residues before the end of the CDR3; the remainder is reconstructed from the germline J gene. This sample includes further DNA sequences coding for the same CDR3. V and J are TRBV19 and TRBJ2-1; D might be TRBD2 (6 bases). Germline V gene sequence: CDR1 FNHDT, CDR2 SITEND (reference sequence). V shed 2 bases and J shed 0 bases, with 9 bases lying between them. The CDR3 runs to 15 residues. Here the CDR3 reads CASSIRDFNYAEQFF. Partial CDR3 DNA: TGTGCCAGCAGTATCCGGGACTTTAACTATGCT.

This clone was detected only a few times. Mouse gene names and germline throughout. Read coverage stops 4 residues before the CDR3 terminus; the germline J gene supplies the remainder. This chain joins TRBV31 and TRBJ2-2, with 7 nucleotides matching TRBD1. The CDR3 loop spans 14 amino acids. V lost 3 bases, J lost 2 bases, and 3 bases stayed unmatched. Germline CDR1 is GKSSPN and CDR2 is SITVG. The CDR3 DNA, read in part, is TGTGCCTGGAGCCGGGACAGTAACACCGGG. Its translation is CAWSRDSNTG. The entire CDR3 is CAWSRDSNTGQLYF.

This clone has more than one count but fewer than ten. Each gene name is a mouse one. Read coverage stops 4 residues before the CDR3 terminus; the germline J gene supplies the remainder. This chain connects TRBV13-3 to TRBJ2-7; TRBD1 agrees at 12 bases. This CDR3 has 14 amino acids. After removal of 5 bases from V and 0 bases from J, the junction contained 0 bases not matched to a gene. Germline CDR1 and CDR2: NNHDY and SYVADS. Here the CDR3 reads CASRGQGASYEQYF. Partial CDR3 DNA: TGTGCCAGCAGGGGACAGGGGGCCTCCTAT.

This clone came up a few times. Gene labels here are mouse ones. The read ends 3 residues early relative to the CDR3; the germline J gene fills the gap. The V and J genes are TRBV13-3 and TRBJ1-6; TRBD1 is a possible D gene (6 bases). TRBJ1-6 is assigned to the ORF class and has an uncertain function. The V end lost 5 bases, the J end lost 7 bases, and 10 bases lay between the germline ends. The germline V gene has CDR1 NNHDY and CDR2 SYVADS. CDR3 size: 13 residues. The CDR3 protein is CASSPGQNSPLYF. CDR3 bases read: TGTGCCAGCAGCCCCGGACAGAATTCGCCC.

A few counts support this clone. All gene names here are mouse names. With the read ending 3 residues before the CDR3 end, the germline J gene is used to fill in that end. V and J are TRBV19 and TRBJ1-6; TRBD1 might be the D (5 bases). TRBJ1-6 is filed as an ORF, its function uncertain. The CDR3 is 15 residues long. CDR1 and CDR2 from the germline V gene are FNHDT and SITEND (reference sequence). Trimming pared 3 bases from V and 0 bases from J, leaving 7 bases between. CDR3 protein: CASSTDNSYNSPLYF. The DNA read from the CDR3 is TGTGCCAGCAGTACGGACAATTCCTATAATTCGCCC.

This clone occurred a few times. Genes and germline are mouse. The read halts 4 residues ahead of the CDR3 end, with the missing end drawn from the germline J gene. The V call is TRBV13-1, the J call TRBJ1-1, with a tentative D call TRBD1 (5 bases). Trimming shortened V by 1 base and J by 4 bases, and 8 bases separated the two germline ends. Germline-derived CDR1 and CDR2 are NSHNY and SYGAGN. The CDR3 has 13 residues. Here the CDR3 reads CASSDQGATEVFF. The sequenced part of the CDR3 DNA is TGTGCCAGCAGTGATCAGGGAGCCACA.

This clone appeared a few times. Gene labels here are mouse ones. Read data end 4 residues before the CDR3 end; the end is taken from the germline J gene. This chain connects TRBV1 to TRBJ2-5; D is uncertain. Germline V gene lookup returns CDR1 NSQYPW and CDR2 LRSPGD (reference sequence). The V end lost 5 bases, the J end lost 2 bases, and 8 bases lay between the germline ends. The CDR3 runs to 13 residues. This CDR3 is CTCSTAIQDTQYF. The CDR3 DNA, read in part, is TGCACCTGCAGTACAGCGATCCAAGAC.

This clone was observed at least ten times. Gene names and germline match the mouse. The read ends 4 residues early relative to the CDR3; the germline J gene fills the gap. The chain recombines TRBV17 with TRBJ2-1; the D gene is possibly TRBD1 (6 bases). The CDR3 consists of 14 residues. In germline, CDR1 is MNHDT, CDR2 YYDKIL. The covered CDR3 bases are TGTGCTAGCAGTAGAGGCCAGGGGCGGGCT. This translates into CASSRGQGRA. In full, the CDR3 is CASSRGQGRAEQFF.